Listed here are 17 T cell receptor beta chains from one sample, sequenced in a study of blood T cell repertoires in COVID-19 (dated by TCRdb to the early 2020s). Library prep was done by the immunoSEQ multiplex PCR assay. As stored in TCRdb, this immuneACCESS dataset retains in-frame rearrangements with V and J assigned. A fraction of the clones does not appear; measured against another copy, unresolved V genes explain less than half of the discrepancy, and the remainder lacks a known reason. The sample table records approximately 150,000 clones; around four fifths of these occur just once. 15% to 20% of the sample is in the top ten clones. The sample consisted of peripheral blood. The receptors shown here come from a woman over 75 with acute or convalescent COVID-19.

This rearrangement joins TRBV18 to TRBJ1-2; D might be TRBD1 (6 bases). Germline assignment: CDR1 KGHSH and CDR2 LQKENI. Trimming pared 5 bases from V and 0 bases from J, leaving 10 bases between. The CDR3 runs 14 residues. Written as DNA, the CDR3 is TGTGCCAGCTCATTGGGACAAACTAACTATGGCTACACCTTC. Encoded protein: CASSLGQTNYGYTF.

V usage is TRBV4-1 and J usage is TRBJ2-7, with TRBD2 as a possible D gene (5 bases). Germline CDR1 MGHRA, CDR2 YSYEKL. The V gene lost 4 bases and the J gene lost 2 bases, with 21 bases spanning the gap. CDR3 length: 17 residues. CDR3 sequence (DNA): TGCGCCAGCAGCCCCGTGACGGCGACTACGACCCCCTACGAGCAGTACTTC. Its translation is CASSPVTATTTPYEQYF.

The chain is built from TRBV19 and TRBJ1-3; D is possibly TRBD1 (6 bases). This CDR3 region has 16 residues. Germline assignment: CDR1 LNHDA and CDR2 SQIVND (reference sequence). V was shortened by 4 bases and J by 2 bases, with 15 bases between the two germline ends. For the CDR3, the DNA is TGTGCCAGTAGTACCCTTGACAGGCGAACTGGAAACACCATATATTTT. It codes for CASSTLDRRTGNTIYF.

J is TRBJ2-3 and V is TRBV5-5, with 12 bases that match TRBD2. V shed 0 bases, J shed 3 bases, and the junction held 8 bases outside the gene matches. Germline V gene lookup returns CDR1 SGHKS and CDR2 YYEKEE (reference sequence). The CDR3 totals 18 residues. The CDR3 bases are TGTGCCAGCAGCTTGGTTCGGTCTAGCGGGGGGGCAACAGATACGCAGTATTTT. Amino acids: CASSLVRSSGGATDTQYF.

CDR3: CASSQGAGANNEQFF. CDR3 DNA sequence: TGTGCCAGCAGCCAAGGAGCGGGAGCAAACAATGAGCAGTTCTTC. This chain joins TRBV4-2 and TRBJ2-1; 8 nucleotides match TRBD2. Losses at the gene ends were 1 base for V and 5 bases for J; bases not matched to a gene: 4. The CDR3 runs to 15 residues. The V gene's germline CDR1 is LGHNA and CDR2 YNFKEQ.

The chain employs TRBV18 and TRBJ1-1; perhaps TRBD1 as D (5 bases). CDR3 length: 17 amino acids. Germline CDR1 KGHSH, CDR2 LQKENI. With 2 bases removed from V and 0 bases from J, the gap between germline ends came to 16 bases. The CDR3 DNA reads as TGTGCCAGCTCACCAAAGGCAGGGTCTATGATGAACACTGAAGCTTTCTTT. Amino acid sequence: CASSPKAGSMMNTEAFF.

The V call is TRBV28, the J call TRBJ2-2; 7 positions match TRBD2. The CDR3 is made up of 13 amino acids. Germline CDR1 is MDHEN and CDR2 is SYDVKM. The V and J ends lost 2 bases and 8 bases, in that order; junction bases with no gene match: 2. CDR3 amino acids: CASSLGLVGELFF. The CDR3 DNA is TGTGCCAGCAGTTTAGGACTAGTTGGGGAGCTGTTTTTT.

For the CDR3, the DNA is TGCGCCAGCAGCCAAGGGGTAGCGGGGGGCCAGAAAAACATTCAGTACTTC. It yields the protein CASSQGVAGGQKNIQYF. The chain carries TRBV4-3 and TRBJ2-4, with 10 bases that match TRBD2. The junction had 7 bases not matched to a gene; V was cut back by 1 base and J by 4 bases. Germline CDR1 LGHNA, CDR2 YSLEER. The CDR3 totals 17 residues.

This chain uses TRBV15 with TRBJ2-1; D unclear. The CDR3 contains 15 residues. In germline, CDR1 is LNHNV, CDR2 YYDKDF (reference sequence). Trimming stripped 0 bases from V and 2 bases from J, with 8 bases between. CDR3 sequence: CATSREDATYNEQFF. CDR3 DNA: TGTGCCACCAGCAGAGAAGATGCGACCTACAATGAGCAGTTCTTC. Full variable domain (remainder filled in from reference TRBV15 and TRBJ2-1): DAMVIQNPRYQVTQFGKPVTLSCSQTLNHNVMYWYQQKSSQAPKLLFHYYDKDFNNEADTPDNFQSRRPNTSFCFLDIRSPGLGDTAMYLCATSREDATYNEQFFGPGTRLTVL.

CDR3 coding DNA: TGTGCCAGCAGCTTCGCGACGGGGCCCCAGCATTTT. It is translated as CASSFATGPQHF. The chain recombines TRBV7-9 with TRBJ1-5; no firm D call. CDR3 length: 12 residues. Trimming took 3 bases from V and 9 from J, leaving 9 bases between them. Germline CDR1 is SEHNR and CDR2 is FQNEAQ (reference sequence).

The CDR3 spells CAWSSGVNTEAFF. The CDR3 bases are TGTGCCTGGAGTAGCGGGGTGAACACTGAAGCTTTCTTT. The chain recombines TRBV30 with TRBJ1-1, with no clear D. The CDR3 length is 13 residues. Germline-derived CDR1 and CDR2 are GTSNPN and SVGIG (reference sequence). Trimming cost V 2 bases and J 0 bases, with 7 bases left between them.

This chain joins TRBV5-5 and TRBJ1-2; weak D call: TRBD1 (5 bases). V shed 3 bases and J shed 7 bases, with 13 bases lying between them. The CDR3 extends over 13 amino acids. Germline CDR1 SGHKS, CDR2 YYEKEE (reference sequence). This chain's CDR3 is CASSSAGGAGYTF. The DNA for the CDR3 is TGTGCCAGCAGCTCCGCAGGTGGGGCTGGCTACACCTTC.

The V gene is TRBV21-1, the J gene TRBJ2-5; the table's D call TRBD1 went unverified against the DNA. TRBV21-1 is labeled a pseudogene. CDR3 length equals 14 residues. DNA for the CDR3: TGTGCCAGCAGCTATGGACAGGCTCAAGAGACCCAGTACTTC. It is translated as CASSYGQAQETQYF.

The chain is built from TRBV23-1 and TRBJ2-1, with D tentatively TRBD1 (5 bases). TRBV23-1 is an open reading frame whose function is uncertain. The V end lost 6 bases, the J end lost 7 bases, and 16 bases lay between the germline ends. There are 14 residues in the CDR3. CDR3 region: CASRHRQLRNEQFF. The CDR3 DNA sequence: TGCGCCAGCAGACACCGACAGTTGCGGAATGAGCAGTTCTTC.

The CDR3 DNA sequence: TGTGCCAGCAGCCAAGTGGCAGGGGCGGTCTATGGCTACACCTTC. Protein sequence: CASSQVAGAVYGYTF. The rearrangement links TRBV14 to TRBJ1-2, with a possible D match to TRBD1 (6 bases). Trimming removed 1 base from V and 4 bases from J, with 13 bases in between. This CDR3 comprises 15 residues. Germline values: CDR1 SGHDN, CDR2 FVKESK.

In regard to this clone: A read error may account for a junction end that differs from germline. This chain uses TRBV7-8 with TRBJ1-6; D gene ambiguous. Germline V CDR1 and CDR2: SGHVS, FQNEAQ. This CDR3 spans 15 amino acids. The CDR3, as DNA: TGTGCCAGCAGCCTAGCGCGGGGATATAATTCACCCCTCCACTTT. Its protein product is CASSLARGYNSPLHF.

The genes are TRBV24-1 and TRBJ2-1; 9 positions agree with TRBD1. The germline CDR1 and CDR2 sequences are KGHDR and SFDVKD. The V segment lost 7 bases and the J segment 7 bases; nucleotides outside the gene matches: 10. There are 15 residues in the CDR3. The CDR3 loop reads CATSSPGQGSNEQFF. CDR3 nucleotides: TGTGCCACCAGCAGCCCCGGACAGGGGTCTAATGAGCAGTTCTTC.